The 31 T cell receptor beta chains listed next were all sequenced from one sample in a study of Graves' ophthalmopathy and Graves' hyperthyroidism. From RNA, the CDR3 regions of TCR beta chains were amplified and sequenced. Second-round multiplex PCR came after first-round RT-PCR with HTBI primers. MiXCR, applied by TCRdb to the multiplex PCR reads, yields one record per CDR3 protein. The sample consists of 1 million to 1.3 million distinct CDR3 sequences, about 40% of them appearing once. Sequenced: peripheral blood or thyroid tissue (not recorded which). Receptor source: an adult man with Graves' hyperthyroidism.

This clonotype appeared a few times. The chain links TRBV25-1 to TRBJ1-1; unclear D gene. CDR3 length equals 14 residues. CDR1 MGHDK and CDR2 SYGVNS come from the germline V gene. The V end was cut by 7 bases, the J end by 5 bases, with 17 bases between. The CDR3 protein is CASMPSFGETEAFF. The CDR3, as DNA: TGTGCCAGCATGCCCTCATTTGGAGAGACTGAAGCTTTCTTT. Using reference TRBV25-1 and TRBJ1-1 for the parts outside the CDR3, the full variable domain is EADIYQTPRYLVIGTGKKITLECSQTMGHDKMYWYQQDPGMELHLIHYSYGVNSTEKGDLSSESTVSRIRTEHFPLTLESARPSHTSQYLCASMPSFGETEAFFGQGTRLTVV.

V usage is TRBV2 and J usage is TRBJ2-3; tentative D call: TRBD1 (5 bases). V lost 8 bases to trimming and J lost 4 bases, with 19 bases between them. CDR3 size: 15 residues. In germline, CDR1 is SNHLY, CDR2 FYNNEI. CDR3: CASGEGHFIADTQYF. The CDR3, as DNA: TGTGCCAGCGGAGAAGGACATTTCATCGCAGATACGCAGTATTTT.

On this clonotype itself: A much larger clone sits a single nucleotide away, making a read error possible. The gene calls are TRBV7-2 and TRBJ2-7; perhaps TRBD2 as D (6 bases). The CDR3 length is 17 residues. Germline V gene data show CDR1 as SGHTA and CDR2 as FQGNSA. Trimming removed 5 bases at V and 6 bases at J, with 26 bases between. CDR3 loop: CASSARGVAGPHCEQYF. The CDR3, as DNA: TGTGCCAGCAGCGCCCGGGGAGTCGCGGGACCACACTGCGAGCAGTACTTC.

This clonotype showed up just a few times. CDR3 sequence (DNA): TGTGCCAGCAGTACCGGACAGGACTACGAGCAGTACTTC. Translated, it gives CASSTGQDYEQYF. The chain employs TRBV6-5 and TRBJ2-7, with 7 bases matching TRBD1. The germline V gene has CDR1 MNHEY and CDR2 SVGAGI. The CDR3 contains 13 residues. Trimming at V came to 5 bases and at J to 3 bases, leaving 4 bases not matched to a gene.

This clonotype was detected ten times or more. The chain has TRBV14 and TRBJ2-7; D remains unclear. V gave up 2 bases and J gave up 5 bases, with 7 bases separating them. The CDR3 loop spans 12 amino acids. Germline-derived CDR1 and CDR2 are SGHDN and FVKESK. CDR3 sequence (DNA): TGTGCCAGCAGCCAATGGTCCGACGAGCAGTACTTC. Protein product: CASSQWSDEQYF.

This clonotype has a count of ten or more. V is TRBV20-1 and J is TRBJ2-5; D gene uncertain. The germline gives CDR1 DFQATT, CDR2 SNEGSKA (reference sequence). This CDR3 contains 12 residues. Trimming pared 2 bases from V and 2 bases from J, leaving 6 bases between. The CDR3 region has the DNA TGCAGTGCTAGACGCCTGCAAGAGACCCAGTACTTC. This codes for CSARRLQETQYF.

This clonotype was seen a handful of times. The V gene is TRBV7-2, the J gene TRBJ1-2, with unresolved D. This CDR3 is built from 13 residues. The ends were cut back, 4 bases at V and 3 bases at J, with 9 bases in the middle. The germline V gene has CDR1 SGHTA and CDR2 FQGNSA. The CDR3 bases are TGTACCAGCAGCTCCCCCCGGTACTATGGCTACACCTTC. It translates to CTSSSPRYYGYTF.

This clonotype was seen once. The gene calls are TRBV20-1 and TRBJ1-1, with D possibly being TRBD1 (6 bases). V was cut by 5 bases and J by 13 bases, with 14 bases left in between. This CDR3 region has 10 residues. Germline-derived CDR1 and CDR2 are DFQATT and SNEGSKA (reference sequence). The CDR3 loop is CSAGGSLGFF. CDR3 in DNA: TGCAGTGCTGGGGGCAGCCTTGGTTTCTTT.

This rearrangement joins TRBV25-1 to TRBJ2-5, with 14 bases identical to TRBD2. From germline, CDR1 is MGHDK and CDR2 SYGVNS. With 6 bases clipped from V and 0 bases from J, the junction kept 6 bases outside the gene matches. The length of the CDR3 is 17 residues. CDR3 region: CASRPRLAGGYQETQYF. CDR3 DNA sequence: TGTGCCAGCAGGCCTCGACTAGCGGGGGGGTACCAAGAGACCCAGTACTTC. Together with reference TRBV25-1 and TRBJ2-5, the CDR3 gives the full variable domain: EADIYQTPRYLVIGTGKKITLECSQTMGHDKMYWYQQDPGMELHLIHYSYGVNSTEKGDLSSESTVSRIRTEHFPLTLESARPSHTSQYLCASRPRLAGGYQETQYFGPGTRLLVL.

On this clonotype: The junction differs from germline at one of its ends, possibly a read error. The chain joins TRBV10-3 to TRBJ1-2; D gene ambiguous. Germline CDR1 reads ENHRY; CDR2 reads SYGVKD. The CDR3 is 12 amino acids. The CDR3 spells CASSDSVYGYTF. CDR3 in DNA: TGTGCCAGCAGTGACTCGGTCTATGGCTACACCTTC.

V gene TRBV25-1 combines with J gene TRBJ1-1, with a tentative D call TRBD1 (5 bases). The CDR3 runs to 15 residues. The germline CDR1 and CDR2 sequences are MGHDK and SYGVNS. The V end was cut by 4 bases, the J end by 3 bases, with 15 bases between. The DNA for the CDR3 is TGTGCCAGCAGTGCCAGAGGGACTTTCGACACTGAAGCTTTCTTT. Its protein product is CASSARGTFDTEAFF.

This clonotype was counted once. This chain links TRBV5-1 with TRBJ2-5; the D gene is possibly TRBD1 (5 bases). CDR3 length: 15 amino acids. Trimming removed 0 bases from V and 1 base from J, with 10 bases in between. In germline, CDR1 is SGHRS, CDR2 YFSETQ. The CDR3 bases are TGCGCCAGCAGCTTGGACCAGGGCCTCCAAGAGACCCAGTACTTC. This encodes CASSLDQGLQETQYF.

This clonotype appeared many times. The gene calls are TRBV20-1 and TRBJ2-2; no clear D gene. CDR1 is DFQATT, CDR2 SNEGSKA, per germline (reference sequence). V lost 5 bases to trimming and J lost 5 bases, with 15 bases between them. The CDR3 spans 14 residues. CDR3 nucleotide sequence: TGCAGTGCTCCCCAACTTGCCGAAACCGGGGAGCTGTTTTTT. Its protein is CSAPQLAETGELFF.

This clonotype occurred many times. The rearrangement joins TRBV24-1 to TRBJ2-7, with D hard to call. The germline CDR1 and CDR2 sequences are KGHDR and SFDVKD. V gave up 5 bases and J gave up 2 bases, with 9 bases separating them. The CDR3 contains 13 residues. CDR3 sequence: CATSGSHTYEQYF. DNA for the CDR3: TGTGCCACCAGTGGGTCCCACACCTACGAGCAGTACTTC.

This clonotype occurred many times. The CDR3 region has the DNA TGTGCCACCAGTTCTGGCACCACCTACGAGCAGTACTTC. Translation gives CATSSGTTYEQYF. This chain uses TRBV24-1 with TRBJ2-7; D remains ambiguous. This CDR3 is built from 13 residues. From germline, CDR1 is KGHDR and CDR2 SFDVKD. The V end was cut by 6 bases, the J end by 2 bases, with 10 bases between.

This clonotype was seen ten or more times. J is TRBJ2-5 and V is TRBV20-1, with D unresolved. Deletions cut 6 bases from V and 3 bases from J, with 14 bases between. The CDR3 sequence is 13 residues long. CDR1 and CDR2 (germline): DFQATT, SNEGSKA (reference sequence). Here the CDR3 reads CSAKPQIKETQYF. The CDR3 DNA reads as TGCAGTGCCAAACCTCAAATAAAAGAGACCCAGTACTTC.

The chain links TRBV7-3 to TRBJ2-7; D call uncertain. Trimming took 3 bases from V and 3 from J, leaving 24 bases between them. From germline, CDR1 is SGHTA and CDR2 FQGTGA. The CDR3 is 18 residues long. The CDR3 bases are TGTGCCAGCAGCTTCCCCCCCCCCGGACCAGTATATTTCTACGAGCAGTACTTC. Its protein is CASSFPPPGPVYFYEQYF.

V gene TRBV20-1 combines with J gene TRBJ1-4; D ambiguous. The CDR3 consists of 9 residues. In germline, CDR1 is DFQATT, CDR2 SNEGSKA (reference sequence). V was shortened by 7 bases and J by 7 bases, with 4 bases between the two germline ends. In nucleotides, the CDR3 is TGCAGTGAGTGTGAAAAACTGTTTTTT. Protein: CSECEKLFF.

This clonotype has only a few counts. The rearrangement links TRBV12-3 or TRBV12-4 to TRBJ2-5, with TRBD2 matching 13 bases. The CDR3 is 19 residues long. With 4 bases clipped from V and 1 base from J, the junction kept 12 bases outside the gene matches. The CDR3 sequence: CASSSYPPTSGGTQETQYF. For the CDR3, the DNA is TGTGCCAGCAGTTCTTACCCACCGACTAGCGGGGGGACCCAAGAGACCCAGTACTTC.

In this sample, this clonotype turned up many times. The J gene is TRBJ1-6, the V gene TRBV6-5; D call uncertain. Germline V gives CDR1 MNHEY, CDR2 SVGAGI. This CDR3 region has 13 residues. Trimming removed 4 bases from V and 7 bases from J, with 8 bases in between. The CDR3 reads CASSSVRNSPLHF. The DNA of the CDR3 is TGTGCCAGCAGTTCCGTCAGGAATTCACCCCTCCACTTT.

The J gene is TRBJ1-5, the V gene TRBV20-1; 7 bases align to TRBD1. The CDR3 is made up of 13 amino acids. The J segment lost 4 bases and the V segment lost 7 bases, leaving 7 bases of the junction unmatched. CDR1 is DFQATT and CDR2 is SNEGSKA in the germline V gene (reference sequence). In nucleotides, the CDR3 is TGCAGTGGTTTGGGACAGTTTAATCAGCCCCAGCATTTT. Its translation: CSGLGQFNQPQHF.

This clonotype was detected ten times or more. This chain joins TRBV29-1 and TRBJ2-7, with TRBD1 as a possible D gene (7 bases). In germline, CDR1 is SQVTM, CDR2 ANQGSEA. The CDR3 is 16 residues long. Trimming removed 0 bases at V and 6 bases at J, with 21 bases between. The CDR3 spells CSVEEWSLQGRTEQYF. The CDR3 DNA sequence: TGCAGCGTTGAAGAATGGAGTCTACAGGGGAGGACCGAGCAGTACTTC.

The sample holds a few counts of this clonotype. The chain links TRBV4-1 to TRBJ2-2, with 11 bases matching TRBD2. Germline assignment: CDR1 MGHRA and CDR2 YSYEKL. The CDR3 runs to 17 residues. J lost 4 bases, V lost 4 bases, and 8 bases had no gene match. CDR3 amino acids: CASSPFSGGAFTGELFF. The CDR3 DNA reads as TGCGCCAGCAGCCCTTTTAGCGGGGGGGCCTTCACCGGGGAGCTGTTTTTT.

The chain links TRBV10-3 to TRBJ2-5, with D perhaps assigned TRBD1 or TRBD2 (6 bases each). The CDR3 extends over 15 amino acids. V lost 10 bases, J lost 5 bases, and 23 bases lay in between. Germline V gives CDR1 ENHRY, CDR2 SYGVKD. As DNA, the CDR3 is TGTGCCAGTCGACAGGCCCCAGGGGAGGTGGAGACCCAGTACTTC. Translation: CASRQAPGEVETQYF.

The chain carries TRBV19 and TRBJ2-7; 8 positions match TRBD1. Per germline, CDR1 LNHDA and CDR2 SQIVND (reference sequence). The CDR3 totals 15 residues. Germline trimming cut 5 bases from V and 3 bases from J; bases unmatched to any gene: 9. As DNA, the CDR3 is TGTGCCAGTAGTGAGCTTTGGACAGGGTACTACGAGCAGTACTTC. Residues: CASSELWTGYYEQYF.

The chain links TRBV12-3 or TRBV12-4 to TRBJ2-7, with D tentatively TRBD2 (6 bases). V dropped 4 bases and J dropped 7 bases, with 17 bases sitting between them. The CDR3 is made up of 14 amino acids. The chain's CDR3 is CASSWRVGSVEQYF. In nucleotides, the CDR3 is TGTGCCAGCAGTTGGAGGGTAGGGTCGGTGGAGCAGTACTTC.

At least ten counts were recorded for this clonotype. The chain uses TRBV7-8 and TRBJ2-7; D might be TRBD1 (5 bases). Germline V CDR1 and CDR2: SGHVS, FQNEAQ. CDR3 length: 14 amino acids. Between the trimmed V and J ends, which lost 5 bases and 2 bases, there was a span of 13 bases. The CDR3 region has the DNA TGTGCCAGCAGCCGACAGAGCAAAACCTACGAGCAGTACTTC. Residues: CASSRQSKTYEQYF.

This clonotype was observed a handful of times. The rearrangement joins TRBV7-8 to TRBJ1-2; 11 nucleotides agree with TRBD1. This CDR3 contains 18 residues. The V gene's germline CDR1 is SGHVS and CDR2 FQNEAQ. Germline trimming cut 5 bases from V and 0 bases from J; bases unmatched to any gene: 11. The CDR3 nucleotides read TGTGCCAGCAGCCGAAGACCGGGACAGGGGGTGGCTAACTATGGCTACACCTTC. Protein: CASSRRPGQGVANYGYTF.

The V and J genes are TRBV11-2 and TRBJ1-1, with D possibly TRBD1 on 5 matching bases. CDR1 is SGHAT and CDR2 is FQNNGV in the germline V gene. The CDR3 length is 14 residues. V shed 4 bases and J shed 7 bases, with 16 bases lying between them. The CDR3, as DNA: TGTGCCAGCAGCTCCCTTATCGGGGCAATTGAAGCTTTCTTT. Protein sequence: CASSSLIGAIEAFF.

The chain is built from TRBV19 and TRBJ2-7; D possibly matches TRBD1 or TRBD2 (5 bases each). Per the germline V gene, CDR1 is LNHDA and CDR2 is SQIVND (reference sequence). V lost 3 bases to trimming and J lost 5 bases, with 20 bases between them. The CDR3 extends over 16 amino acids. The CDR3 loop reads CASSITLRGPWDEQYF. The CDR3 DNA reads TGTGCCAGTAGTATCACCCTCCGGGGCCCGTGGGACGAGCAGTACTTC.

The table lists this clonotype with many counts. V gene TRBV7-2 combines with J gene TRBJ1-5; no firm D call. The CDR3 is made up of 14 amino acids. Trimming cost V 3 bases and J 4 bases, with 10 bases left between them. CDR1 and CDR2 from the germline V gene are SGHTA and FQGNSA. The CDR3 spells CASSFNRQNQPQHF. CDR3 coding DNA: TGTGCCAGCAGCTTCAACAGACAAAATCAGCCCCAGCATTTT. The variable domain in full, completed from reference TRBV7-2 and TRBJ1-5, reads GAGVSQSPSNKVTEKGKDVELRCDPISGHTALYWYRQSLGQGLEFLIYFQGNSAPDKSGLPSDRFSAERTGGSVSTLTIQRTQQEDSAVYLCASSFNRQNQPQHFGDGTRLSIL.